This record covers a single T cell receptor (beta chain). What it recognizes is unknown. Generated by immunoSEQ multiplex PCR, the TCRdb table keeps only in-frame clones and is missing some. The sample comprises 25,000 to 35,000 clones, more than 80% of which are singletons, and under 15% rests with the top ten. This record comes from a study of multiple sclerosis patients with progressive multifocal leukoencephalopathy. As to time point: time of PML onset. JC virus DNA in cerebrospinal fluid confirmed the PML diagnosis. CDR3 length equals 14 residues. The V end lost 0 bases, the J end lost 4 bases, and 6 bases lay between the germline ends. The V gene's germline CDR1 is WNHNN and CDR2 SYGVQD (reference sequence). Points from the study as a whole: In most PML patients, TRB repertoires appeared less diverse by entropy. TRBV and TRBJ usage showed no common pattern when PML developed.

Sequences were derived from PBMCs, sampled from a patient treated with natalizumab. This TCR derives from a woman in her 30s with progressive multifocal leukoencephalopathy. The chain joins TRBV10-1 to TRBJ2-2; weak D call: TRBD1 (5 bases). The chain's CDR3 is CASSESGRTGELFF. In DNA, the CDR3 is TGCGCCAGCAGTGAGTCGGGGCGCACCGGGGAGCTGTTTTTT.